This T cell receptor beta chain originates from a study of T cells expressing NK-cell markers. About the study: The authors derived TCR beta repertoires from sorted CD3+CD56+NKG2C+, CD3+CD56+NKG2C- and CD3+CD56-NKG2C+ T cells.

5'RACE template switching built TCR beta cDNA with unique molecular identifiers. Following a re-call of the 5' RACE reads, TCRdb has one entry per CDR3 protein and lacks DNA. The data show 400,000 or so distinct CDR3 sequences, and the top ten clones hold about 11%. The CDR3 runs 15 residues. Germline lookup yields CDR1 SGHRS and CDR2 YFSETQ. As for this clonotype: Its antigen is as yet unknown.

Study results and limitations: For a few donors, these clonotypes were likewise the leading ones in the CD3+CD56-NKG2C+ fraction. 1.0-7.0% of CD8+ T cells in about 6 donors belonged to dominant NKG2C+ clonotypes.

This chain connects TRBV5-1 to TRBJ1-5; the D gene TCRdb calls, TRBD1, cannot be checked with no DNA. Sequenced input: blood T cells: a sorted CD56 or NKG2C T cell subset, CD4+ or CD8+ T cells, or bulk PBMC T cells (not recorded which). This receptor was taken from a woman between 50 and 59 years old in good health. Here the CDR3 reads CASSYGTGGNQPQHF.